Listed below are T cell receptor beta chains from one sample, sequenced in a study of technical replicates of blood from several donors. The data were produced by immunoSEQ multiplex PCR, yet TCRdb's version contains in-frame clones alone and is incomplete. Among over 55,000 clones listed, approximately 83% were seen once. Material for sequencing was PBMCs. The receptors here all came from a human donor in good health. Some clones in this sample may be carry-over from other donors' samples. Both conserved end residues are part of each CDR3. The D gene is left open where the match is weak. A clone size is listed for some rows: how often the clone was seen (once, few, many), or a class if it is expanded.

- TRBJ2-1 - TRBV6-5 CASSSGGISYNEQFF TGTGCCAGCAGTTCCGGCGGTATCTCCTACAATGAGCAGTTCTTC
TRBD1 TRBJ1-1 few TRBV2 CASRGQGEAFF TGTGCCAGCAGAGGACAGGGCGAAGCTTTCTTT
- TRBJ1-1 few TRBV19 CASSRGEAMNTEAFF TGTGCCAGTAGTAGGGGAGAGGCAATGAACACTGAAGCTTTCTTT
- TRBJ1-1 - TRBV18 CASSPQRTVEAFF TGTGCCAGCTCACCACAAAGGACAGTTGAAGCTTTCTTT
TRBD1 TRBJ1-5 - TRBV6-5 CASSTGTGGNQPQHF TGTGCCAGCAGTACAGGGACAGGGGGTAATCAGCCCCAGCATTTT
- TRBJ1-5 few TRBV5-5 CASSTDGVSQPQHF TGTGCCAGCAGCACCGACGGAGTTTCTCAGCCCCAGCATTTT
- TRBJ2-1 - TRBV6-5 CASTKSSGFYNEQFF TGTGCCAGCACTAAGAGTTCGGGGTTCTACAATGAGCAGTTCTTC
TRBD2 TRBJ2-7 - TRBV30 CAWRVTSGNYEQYF TGTGCCTGGAGGGTGACTAGCGGTAATTACGAGCAGTACTTC
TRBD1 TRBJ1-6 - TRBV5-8 CASSLRTGFSPLHF TGTGCCAGCAGCTTGAGGACAGGATTCTCACCCCTCCACTTT
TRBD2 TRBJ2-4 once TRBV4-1 CASSQFRGRNIQYF TGCGCCAGCAGCCAATTCCGCGGGAGAAACATTCAGTACTTC
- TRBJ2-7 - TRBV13 CASSERGGTSLEQYF TGTGCCAGCAGCGAACGGGGCGGGACTTCTTTAGAGCAGTACTTC
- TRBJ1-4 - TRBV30 CAWSTGKRSEKLFF TGTGCCTGGAGTACAGGGAAGCGGAGTGAAAAACTGTTTTTT
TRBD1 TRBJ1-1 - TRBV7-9 CASSSSTGTDNTEAFF TGTGCCAGCAGCTCGTCAACCGGGACAGACAACACTGAAGCTTTCTTT
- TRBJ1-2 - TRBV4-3 CASSQDPGSGYGYTF TGCGCCAGCAGCCAAGATCCGGGATCGGGCTATGGCTACACCTTC
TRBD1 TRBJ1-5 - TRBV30 CAWSVTTGGQPQHF TGTGCCTGGAGTGTAACGACAGGGGGTCAGCCCCAGCATTTT
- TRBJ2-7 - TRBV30 CAWSVGQATEQYF TGTGCCTGGAGTGTAGGCCAGGCAACGGAGCAGTACTTC
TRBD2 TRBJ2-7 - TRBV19 CASSISGRSGEQYF TGTGCCAGTAGTATTAGCGGGAGGAGCGGCGAGCAGTACTTC
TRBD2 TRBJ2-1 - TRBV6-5 CASSSESTSGGDEQFF TGTGCCAGCAGTTCAGAATCGACTAGCGGGGGGGATGAGCAGTTCTTC
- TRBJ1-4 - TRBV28 CASFTGQEKLFF TGTGCCAGCTTTACAGGGCAGGAAAAACTGTTTTTT
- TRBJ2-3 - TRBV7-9 CASSSQVVTDTQYF TGTGCCAGCAGCTCGCAGGTGGTCACAGATACGCAGTATTTT
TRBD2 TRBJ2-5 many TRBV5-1 CASSEGLAGGETQYF TGCGCCAGCAGCGAGGGACTAGCGGGAGGAGAGACCCAGTACTTC
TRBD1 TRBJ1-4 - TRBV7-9 CASSRRTGTDEKLFF TGTGCCAGCAGCAGGAGGACAGGGACCGATGAAAAACTGTTTTTT
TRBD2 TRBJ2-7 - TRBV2 CASSEVGGSDDEQYF TGTGCCAGCAGTGAAGTCGGCGGGAGTGACGACGAGCAGTACTTC
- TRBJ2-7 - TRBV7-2 CASSAGSYEQYF TGTGCCAGCAGCGCAGGGTCCTACGAGCAGTACTTC
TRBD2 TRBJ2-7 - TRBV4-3 CASSQAGLAGGAEQYF TGCGCCAGCAGCCAGGCAGGACTAGCGGGAGGGGCTGAGCAGTACTTC
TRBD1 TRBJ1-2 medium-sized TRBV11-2 CASSLVDRDRHGYTF TGTGCCAGCAGCTTAGTAGACAGGGATAGGCATGGCTACACCTTC
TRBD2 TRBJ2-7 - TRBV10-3 CAISSHFGTSGSARGSYEQYF TGTGCCATCAGCTCACACTTCGGGACTAGCGGGAGCGCGAGGGGCTCCTACGAGCAGTACTTC
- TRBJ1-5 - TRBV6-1 CASRIETVINQPQHF TGTGCCAGCAGAATCGAGACAGTAATCAATCAGCCCCAGCATTTT